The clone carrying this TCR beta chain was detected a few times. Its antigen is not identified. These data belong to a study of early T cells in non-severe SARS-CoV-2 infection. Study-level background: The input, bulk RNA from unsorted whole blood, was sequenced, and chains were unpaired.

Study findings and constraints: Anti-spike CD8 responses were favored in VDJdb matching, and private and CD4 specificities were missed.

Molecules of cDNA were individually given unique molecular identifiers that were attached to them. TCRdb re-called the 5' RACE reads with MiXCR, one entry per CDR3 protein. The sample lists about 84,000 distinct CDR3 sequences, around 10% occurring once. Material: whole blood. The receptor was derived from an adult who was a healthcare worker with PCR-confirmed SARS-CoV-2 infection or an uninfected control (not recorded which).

The CDR3, as DNA: TGTGCCAGCAGTGGTAACAGGGGGGGCTCACCCCTCCACTTT. This encodes CASSGNRGGSPLHF. The chain has TRBV12-3 or TRBV12-4 and TRBJ1-6; 8 positions match TRBD1. With V trimmed by 5 bases and J by 10 bases, 7 bases remained unmatched. The CDR3 runs to 14 residues.